These T cell receptor beta chains were read from a single sample in a study of blood T cell repertoires in COVID-19. Clones were sequenced by immunoSEQ multiplex PCR, and TCRdb holds only the in-frame ones, with some missing. This repertoire shows hundreds of thousands of clones, roughly nine tenths found once; its top ten account for around 2.2%. Sequenced material: peripheral blood. These receptors were taken from a woman in her forties or fifties who had recovered from COVID-19. The CDR3 runs from the conserved cysteine through the conserved F or W. D genes are given only for firm matches. Clone size is stated in some rows and not others, as once, few, many or a class when expanded.

>.|TRBV5-6|14|TRBD1|TRBJ2-7
CASSTTGGYHEQYF
TGTGCCAGCAGCACGACAGGGGGCTACCACGAGCAGTACTTC
>.|TRBV11-2|15|TRBD1|TRBJ1-5
CASSPGQGSNQPQHF
TGTGCCAGCAGCCCGGGACAGGGTTCGAATCAGCCCCAGCATTTT
>.|TRBV5-1|14|.|TRBJ1-5
CASSLGQDDQPQHF
TGCGCCAGCAGCTTGGGACAGGACGATCAGCCCCAGCATTTT
>.|TRBV28|16|.|TRBJ2-3
CASSPDKGGSTDTQYF
TGTGCCAGCAGTCCAGACAAGGGAGGTAGTACAGATACGCAGTATTTT
>.|TRBV30|14|.|TRBJ1-1
CAWSVLRVNTEAFF
TGTGCCTGGAGTGTACTTAGAGTGAACACTGAAGCTTTCTTT
>.|TRBV7-8|14|.|TRBJ1-1
CASREGLADTEAFF
TGTGCCAGCAGGGAGGGGCTTGCGGACACTGAAGCTTTCTTT
>.|TRBV29-1|13|TRBD1|TRBJ2-4
CSVREHRGYIQYF
TGCAGCGTGAGAGAGCACAGGGGTTACATTCAGTACTTC
>.|TRBV29-1|13|TRBD1|TRBJ2-7
CSVEKGQGNEQYF
TGCAGCGTTGAAAAGGGACAGGGGAACGAGCAGTACTTC
>.|TRBV29-1|13|TRBD1|TRBJ1-2
CSTRTGGADGYTF
TGCAGCACCCGGACAGGGGGCGCAGATGGCTACACCTTC
>.|TRBV13|18|TRBD2|TRBJ2-7
CASSPRVRTSRTVYEQYF
TGTGCCAGCAGCCCAAGGGTGAGGACTAGCAGGACGGTCTACGAGCAGTACTTC
>many|TRBV30|15|TRBD2|TRBJ2-1
CACPRLAGGPNEQFF
TGTGCCTGCCCGAGACTAGCGGGGGGGCCTAATGAGCAGTTCTTC
>.|TRBV21-1|15|.|TRBJ1-5
CASSKGVSRNQPQHF
TGTGCCAGCAGCAAAGGAGTATCCCGCAATCAGCCCCAGCATTTT
>.|TRBV21-1|13|.|TRBJ1-2
CASSLDSLYGYTF
TGTGCCAGCAGCCTGGACTCCCTCTATGGCTACACCTTC
>once|TRBV30|12|TRBD1|TRBJ1-2
CAWSTGGGGYTF
TGTGCCTGGAGCACAGGGGGTGGTGGCTACACCTTC
>.|TRBV30|12|.|TRBJ1-1
CAWSFPHSEAFF
TGTGCCTGGAGTTTCCCACACAGCGAAGCTTTCTTT
>.|TRBV6-5|15|.|TRBJ1-2
CASSRHPQGTYGYTF
TGTGCCAGCAGTCGTCACCCGCAGGGAACCTATGGCTACACCTTC
>.|TRBV4-3|16|.|TRBJ2-1
CASSQEAGLGYNEQFF
TGCGCCAGCAGCCAAGAAGCGGGCCTTGGCTACAATGAGCAGTTCTTC
>few|TRBV7-9|14|.|TRBJ2-7
CASSTRQRVYEQYF
TGTGCCAGCAGCACACGACAGAGAGTCTACGAGCAGTACTTC
>.|TRBV2|14|.|TRBJ2-7
CASKEAGAPYEQYF
TGTGCCAGCAAGGAGGCAGGGGCCCCCTACGAGCAGTACTTC
>.|TRBV21-1|17|.|TRBJ2-3
CASSFLLAATSTDTQYF
TGTGCCAGCAGCTTCCTACTAGCAGCTACTAGCACAGATACGCAGTATTTT
>.|TRBV7-9|15|.|TRBJ2-2
CASSRPPPGSGELFF
TGTGCCAGCAGCCGCCCCCCCCCAGGGTCCGGGGAGCTGTTTTTT
>.|TRBV2|16|.|TRBJ1-1
CASKARTGGENTEAFF
TGTGCCAGCAAAGCCCGGACGGGGGGCGAGAACACTGAAGCTTTCTTT
>.|TRBV30|13|.|TRBJ1-5
CAWSPDSNQPQHF
TGTGCCTGGAGCCCAGATAGCAATCAGCCCCAGCATTTT
>.|TRBV7-3|13|.|TRBJ2-5
CASSRRQEETQYF
TGTGCCAGCAGCCGTAGACAAGAAGAGACCCAGTACTTC
>few|TRBV5-5|15|TRBD1|TRBJ1-1
CASSLGDRVVSGAFF
TGTGCCAGCAGCCTGGGGGACAGGGTTGTAAGCGGAGCTTTCTTT
>.|TRBV4-1|14|.|TRBJ1-1
CASSPGRGGTEAFF
TGCGCCAGCAGCCCGGGACGGGGGGGAACTGAAGCTTTCTTT
>.|TRBV10-3|13|.|TRBJ1-1
CAIRDTEDPEAFF
TGTGCCATCAGGGACACCGAAGATCCTGAAGCTTTCTTT
>.|TRBV30|14|.|TRBJ1-5
CAWKGRDSNQPQHF
TGTGCCTGGAAGGGCAGGGATAGCAATCAGCCCCAGCATTTT
>.|TRBV29-1|12|TRBD1|TRBJ1-2
CSVRTGGDGYTF
TGCAGCGTGCGGACAGGAGGCGACGGCTACACCTTC
>.|TRBV7-3|20|TRBD1|TRBJ1-5
CASSNKGSTGATLSNQPQHF
TGTGCCAGCAGCAATAAGGGGTCGACAGGGGCCACTCTGAGCAATCAGCCCCAGCATTTT
>.|TRBV6-5|15|TRBD1|TRBJ1-1
CASSSPRQGSVEAFF
TGTGCCAGCAGTTCCCCGAGACAGGGGTCAGTGGAAGCTTTCTTT
>.|TRBV5-1|14|TRBD2|TRBJ2-1
CASSPGLAGGQKFF
TGCGCCAGCAGCCCGGGACTAGCGGGGGGGCAAAAGTTCTTC
>.|TRBV6-2/TRBV6-3|15|TRBD1|TRBJ1-5
CASSQRDRISQPQHF
TGTGCCAGCAGTCAACGGGACAGGATAAGTCAGCCCCAGCATTTT
>.|TRBV7-9|15|TRBD1|TRBJ1-5
CASSLGQVDDQPQHF
TGTGCCAGCAGCTTGGGACAGGTGGACGATCAGCCCCAGCATTTT
>.|TRBV4-1|14|.|TRBJ1-1
CASSQDEVNTEAFF
TGCGCCAGCAGCCAAGACGAGGTTAACACTGAAGCTTTCTTT
>.|TRBV6-4|16|TRBD1|TRBJ1-3
CASSAGTGRSGNTIYF
TGTGCCAGCAGTGCCGGGACAGGGAGGTCTGGAAACACCATATATTTT
>.|TRBV9|15|TRBD1|TRBJ1-3
CASSAPRQGGDTIYF
TGTGCCAGCAGCGCCCCCAGACAGGGGGGGGACACCATATATTTT
>once|TRBV5-4|13|TRBD1|TRBJ2-7
CASTNRGIYEQYF
TGTGCCAGCACCAACAGGGGGATCTACGAGCAGTACTTC
>.|TRBV5-1|14|.|TRBJ1-1
CASSSTSGSPEAFF
TGCGCCAGCAGCTCGACCAGTGGGAGCCCTGAAGCTTTCTTT
>.|TRBV28|16|.|TRBJ1-5
CASSVVRGLSNQPQHF
TGTGCCAGCAGTGTTGTGAGAGGGTTGAGCAATCAGCCCCAGCATTTT
>.|TRBV5-4|15|TRBD2|TRBJ2-5
CASSNHGGGLETQYF
TGTGCCAGCAGCAACCACGGGGGGGGGCTGGAGACCCAGTACTTC
>few|TRBV5-1|18|TRBD2|TRBJ2-5
CASSLVSLAGGRWETQYF
TGCGCCAGCAGCTTGGTATCCCTAGCGGGAGGGCGATGGGAGACCCAGTACTTC
>once|TRBV5-1|14|TRBD1|TRBJ1-2
CASRRDSFNYGYTF
TGCGCCAGCCGCAGGGACAGCTTTAACTATGGCTACACCTTC
>.|TRBV5-5|15|.|TRBJ1-5
CASSLGAGTNQPQHF
TGTGCCAGCAGCTTAGGGGCAGGGACAAATCAGCCCCAGCATTTT
>.|TRBV7-2|14|TRBD1|TRBJ2-7
CASSQQGASNEQYF
TGTGCCAGCAGCCAGCAGGGGGCGTCGAACGAGCAGTACTTC
>.|TRBV4-1|16|.|TRBJ1-1
CASSQGREPSNTEAFF
TGCGCCAGCAGCCAAGGGAGGGAACCTTCGAACACTGAAGCTTTCTTT
>.|TRBV5-8|11|.|TRBJ1-2
CASTRVGGYTF
TGTGCCAGCACCAGGGTAGGAGGCTACACCTTC
>.|TRBV6-5|13|TRBD1|TRBJ1-2
CASSRGQESLGLF
TGTGCCAGCAGCAGGGGACAGGAGTCTTTGGGACTGTTC
>.|TRBV7-9|15|TRBD1|TRBJ2-1
CASSLGTVFYNEQFF
TGTGCCAGCAGCTTGGGGACAGTCTTTTACAATGAGCAGTTCTTC
>.|TRBV10-3|14|TRBD1|TRBJ2-7
CAIRAGTGKYEQYF
TGTGCCATCAGGGCCGGGACAGGGAAATACGAGCAGTACTTC
>.|TRBV6-2/TRBV6-3|17|TRBD1|TRBJ1-3
CASSQVGQTFSGNTIYF
TGTGCCAGCAGTCAGGTGGGACAGACCTTCTCTGGAAACACCATATATTTT
>few|TRBV2|14|TRBD1|TRBJ2-5
CASTDRGRAETQYF
TGTGCCAGCACCGACAGGGGGCGGGCAGAGACCCAGTACTTC
>.|TRBV5-6|16|.|TRBJ1-6
CASSLPGSSYNSPLHF
TGTGCCAGCAGCTTGCCTGGGAGCTCCTATAATTCACCCCTCCACTTT
>.|TRBV7-3|14|TRBD2|TRBJ2-3
CASSWGREGDTQYF
TGTGCCAGCAGCTGGGGGAGGGAAGGAGATACGCAGTATTTT